This T cell receptor beta chain was identified during a study of blood T cell repertoires in COVID-19. Study details: Acute-phase and convalescent COVID-19 samples originated in the United States, Italy and Spain. Nucleic acid was either cDNA or gDNA, and it came from T cells, B-cell-depleted T cells, or PBMCs.

The CDR3 consists of 14 residues. The V end was cut by 2 bases, the J end by 0 bases, with 6 bases between. Germline lookup yields CDR1 SGHNT and CDR2 YYREEE (reference sequence). In the original analysis: From reference gene primer amplification, estimates of nucleated cell counts were derived. Libraries were prepared by immunoSEQ multiplex PCR; TCRdb keeps only in-frame clonotypes and omits some of them. D and trimming were read from the DNA, whereas the V and J calls and clone size are those reported in that table. Among 250,000 or so clones, 84% were seen once, and the ten largest hold 1.5% to 1.7%.

The source material was peripheral blood. The chain combines TRBV5-4 with TRBJ1-3; a weak D match, TRBD1 (6 bases). This TCR was recovered from a woman aged 40 to 49 who had recovered from COVID-19. CDR3 nucleotides: TGTGCCAGCAGCTTAGGGGGCTCTGGAAACACCATATATTTT. Protein product: CASSLGGSGNTIYF.